The T cell receptor (beta chain) described here comes from a study of T cells in Graves' hyperthyroidism and ophthalmopathy. Overall study results and limits: Ophthalmopathy was told apart from stable hyperthyroidism by a 13 V-J model.

With regard to this clonotype: The antigen is unknown. The junction shows a germline mismatch at one end, possibly a read error.

The CDR3 totals 14 residues. Germline V gives CDR1 SGDLS, CDR2 YYNGEE. It was considered stable Graves' hyperthyroidism when ophthalmopathy did not progress within 18 months. Participants, patients aged 18 to 65, had newly diagnosed hyperthyroidism with a duration under 2 months. Any patient presenting with uncontrolled infection, other autoimmune disease, pregnancy or lactation was left out. What was amplified from RNA transcripts were TCR beta CDR3 regions. Initially, a first-round RT-PCR of the TCR CDR3 employed the HTBI primer set. TCRdb reprocessed the multiplex PCR reads with MiXCR, giving one entry per CDR3 protein. Of fewer than 750,000 distinct CDR3 sequences listed, about 45% are singletons.

The receptor's source is a young woman with Graves' hyperthyroidism. Sequencing was carried out using peripheral blood or thyroid tissue (not recorded which). The chain has TRBV9 and TRBJ1-4; D ambiguous. CDR3 amino acids: CTSSPPGDGEKLFF. In DNA form, the CDR3 reads TGTACCAGCAGCCCACCGGGAGATGGAGAAAAACTGTTTTTT.